The 32 T cell receptor beta chains below come from one sample, sequenced in a study of regulatory T cells in long-lasting Graves disease. The authors built TCR beta libraries using iRepertoire HTBI primers and Arm-PCR of CDR3 regions. Each CDR3 protein gets one entry after TCRdb re-called the multiplex PCR reads with MiXCR. Here the sample spans 300,000 to 400,000 distinct CDR3 sequences, approximately 15% being singletons. The time point is: newly diagnosed GD, antithyroid drugs for less than 3 months. PBMC RNA served as the TCR library source. The sample was also reused in another study, on T cells in Graves' hyperthyroidism and ophthalmopathy.

Sample: peripheral blood mononuclear cells (PBMCs), taken at new diagnosis, from a patient treated with antithyroid drugs. The receptors shown here come from a man between 35 and 55 years old with Graves disease.

V is TRBV20-1 and J is TRBJ2-6; D tentatively fits TRBD1 or TRBD2 (5 bases each). The CDR3 has 17 residues. CDR1 DFQATT and CDR2 SNEGSKA come from the germline V gene (reference sequence). V lost 1 base to trimming and J lost 1 base, with 14 bases between them. The CDR3 spells CSARVAGRGSGANVLTF. CDR3 sequence (DNA): TGCAGTGCTAGAGTTGCAGGGAGAGGTTCTGGGGCCAACGTCCTGACTTTC.

The V call is TRBV14, the J call TRBJ2-5, with D perhaps TRBD2 (6 bases). Per germline, CDR1 SGHDN and CDR2 FVKESK. The CDR3 is made up of 18 amino acids. Trimming cost V 0 bases and J 3 bases, with 20 bases left between them. The CDR3 region is CASSQDWNWRDQKETQYF. The CDR3 DNA is TGTGCCAGCAGCCAAGATTGGAATTGGCGGGACCAGAAAGAGACCCAGTACTTC.

In this sample, this clonotype turned up many times. The chain joins TRBV12-3 or TRBV12-4 to TRBJ2-2; unclear D gene. This CDR3 region has 11 residues. Trimming removed 6 bases from V and 7 bases from J, with 6 bases in between. The CDR3 sequence is CASSFGGELFF. The CDR3 nucleotides are TGTGCCAGCAGCTTTGGCGGGGAGCTGTTTTTT.

This clonotype was seen ten or more times. The chain uses TRBV7-2 and TRBJ2-7; TRBD2 matches at 9 bases. The trim removed 4 bases at V and 5 bases at J, leaving 6 bases unmatched. Germline V gene sequence: CDR1 SGHTA, CDR2 FQGNSA. The CDR3 is 14 residues long. The CDR3 nucleotides read TGTGCCAGCAGCTCGCGGGGGGGCCTCCACGAGCAGTACTTC. It codes for CASSSRGGLHEQYF.

There are a few counts of this clonotype. The chain has TRBV7-2 and TRBJ2-7; TRBD1 matches at 11 bases. Germline V gene data show CDR1 as SGHTA and CDR2 as FQGNSA. This CDR3 region has 15 residues. V was clipped by 1 base and J by 7 bases; unmatched bases: 6. The CDR3 loop is CASSLVSDRGREQYF. DNA of the CDR3: TGTGCCAGCAGCTTAGTTTCGGACAGGGGGCGAGAGCAGTACTTC.

The chain uses TRBV7-6 and TRBJ2-1, with 8 bases lining up with TRBD2. The length of the CDR3 is 16 residues. The germline gives CDR1 SGHVS, CDR2 FNYEAQ. V gave up 0 bases and J gave up 7 bases; unmatched junction bases: 8. In DNA form, the CDR3 reads TGTGCCAGCAGCTTAGCGGAACGGGGGGGGGGTAATGAGCAGTTCTTC. This gives the protein CASSLAERGGGNEQFF.

The table lists this clonotype with many counts. The chain is built from TRBV11-2 and TRBJ1-4; 8 bases are a match to TRBD1. V dropped 5 bases and J dropped 6; count of bases not matched to a gene: 5. Germline V gives CDR1 SGHAT, CDR2 FQNNGV. The CDR3 contains 14 residues. As DNA, the CDR3 is TGTGCCAGCAGCCGACAGGGGCGGGATGAAAAACTGTTTTTT. It translates to CASSRQGRDEKLFF.

The chain recombines TRBV18 with TRBJ1-6; D is possibly TRBD1 (6 bases). Germline CDR1 and CDR2: KGHSH and LQKENI. CDR3 length: 18 amino acids. V lost 4 bases and J 2 bases, leaving 18 bases between the germline ends. The CDR3 bases are TGTGCCAGCTCACGGGGCCGGACAGCCGACACCTATAATTCACCCCTCCACTTT. Protein product: CASSRGRTADTYNSPLHF.

Ten or more counts support this clonotype. V usage is TRBV12-3 or TRBV12-4 and J usage is TRBJ2-1; 7 bases are a match to TRBD2. The V and J ends lost 1 base and 2 bases, in that order; junction bases with no gene match: 11. CDR3 length: 18 amino acids. The CDR3: CASSLGSSGVLPYNEQFF. The CDR3 coding sequence is TGTGCCAGCAGTTTAGGGTCCAGCGGGGTTCTCCCCTACAATGAGCAGTTCTTC.

The chain is built from TRBV6-2 or TRBV6-3 and TRBJ2-1; the match to TRBD1 covers 9 bases. This CDR3 has 15 amino acids. In germline, CDR1 is MNHEY, CDR2 SVGEGT. With V trimmed by 6 bases and J by 8 bases, 11 bases remained unmatched. The CDR3 spells CASRQWTGDSYEQFF. In DNA, the CDR3 is TGTGCCAGCAGGCAGTGGACAGGGGACTCGTATGAGCAGTTCTTC.

Only one count was recorded for this clonotype. A much larger clonotype is one base distant, so this may be a read error. The chain carries TRBV6-1 and TRBJ1-2; D is possibly TRBD1 (6 bases). Germline-derived CDR1 and CDR2 are MNHNS and SASEGT. The CDR3 totals 14 residues. The V end was cut by 6 bases, the J end by 5 bases, with 16 bases between. The CDR3 nucleotides are TGTGCCAGCAGCCAAGACAGGAGAATATATGGCTACACCTTC. Its protein is CASSQDRRIYGYTF.

The gene calls are TRBV3-1 and TRBJ2-5; D could derive from TRBD1 or TRBD2 (7 bases each). In germline, CDR1 is LGHDT, CDR2 YNNKEL (reference sequence). Trimming cost V 5 bases and J 5 bases, with 18 bases left between them. This CDR3 is built from 15 residues. CDR3 sequence: CASSAQQGRGETQYF. The CDR3 DNA reads TGTGCCAGCAGCGCCCAACAGGGGAGGGGGGAGACCCAGTACTTC.

In its sample, this clonotype was seen many times. This chain connects TRBV2 to TRBJ1-4, with D perhaps TRBD1 (5 bases). Germline loops: CDR1 SNHLY, CDR2 FYNNEI. The CDR3 covers 15 residues. V was trimmed by 6 bases and J by 4 bases, leaving 15 bases between them. The CDR3 bases are TGTGCCAGCAGGAAGGGACGAACGGGTAATGAAAAACTGTTTTTT. Translating it yields CASRKGRTGNEKLFF.

This clonotype has more than one count but fewer than ten. The rearrangement uses TRBV19 and TRBJ1-1, with TRBD1 matching over 11 bases. In germline, CDR1 is LNHDA, CDR2 SQIVND (reference sequence). With V trimmed by 10 bases and J by 0 bases, 10 bases remained unmatched. CDR3 length: 16 residues. This chain's CDR3 is CATTRTGGRMNTEAFF. The DNA for the CDR3 is TGTGCCACGACACGGACAGGGGGCCGTATGAACACTGAAGCTTTCTTT.

This clonotype occurred many times. The chain joins TRBV29-1 to TRBJ2-7; 9 bases agree with TRBD1. The CDR3 has 11 amino acids. The germline CDR1 and CDR2 sequences are SQVTM and ANQGSEA. With V trimmed by 7 bases and J by 5 bases, 3 bases remained unmatched. The CDR3 coding sequence is TGCAGCGCAGGACAGGGGAACGAGCAGTACTTC. Protein sequence: CSAGQGNEQYF.

In this sample, this clonotype turned up a few times. The chain joins TRBV20-1 to TRBJ1-5; tentative D call: TRBD1 (6 bases). The ends were cut back, 5 bases at V and 0 bases at J, with 14 bases in the middle. The CDR3 is 15 residues long. CDR1 and CDR2 from the germline V gene are DFQATT and SNEGSKA (reference sequence). This CDR3 is CSAPGGANSNQPQHF. The DNA for the CDR3 is TGCAGTGCTCCCGGGGGGGCCAATAGCAATCAGCCCCAGCATTTT.

This clonotype was counted many times. V and J are TRBV27 and TRBJ1-6; D is uncertain. This CDR3 comprises 14 residues. V lost 6 bases to trimming and J lost 7 bases, with 13 bases between them. The germline CDR1 and CDR2 sequences are MNHEY and SMNVEV (reference sequence). The DNA for the CDR3 is TGTGCCAGCAGCACCCCTAGCGGGAATTCACCCCTCCACTTT. Translating it yields CASSTPSGNSPLHF.

The chain joins TRBV2 to TRBJ1-2, with D unresolved. The CDR3 contains 15 residues. Germline CDR1 and CDR2: SNHLY and FYNNEI. Trimming removed 9 bases from V and 1 base from J, with 18 bases in between. Here the CDR3 reads CARISPIGINYGYTF. The CDR3 nucleotides read TGTGCCAGAATAAGTCCTATTGGAATTAACTATGGCTACACCTTC.

This clonotype was seen ten or more times. DNA of the CDR3: TGCAGCGTTGCCAGACTGGACAGAGATACGCAGTATTTT. This sequence encodes CSVARLDRDTQYF. V gene TRBV29-1 combines with J gene TRBJ2-3; TRBD1 is a possible D gene (6 bases). This CDR3 is built from 13 residues. In germline, CDR1 is SQVTM, CDR2 ANQGSEA. V was clipped by 4 bases and J by 5 bases, with 13 bases between them.

Points on this clonotype: This could be a read error, since a much larger clone is one nucleotide away. This rearrangement joins TRBV7-6 to TRBJ2-6; D is ambiguous. This CDR3 is 15 amino acids long. Per the germline V gene, CDR1 is SGHVS and CDR2 is FNYEAQ. V lost 5 bases to trimming and J lost 0 bases, with 8 bases between them. In DNA form, the CDR3 reads TGTGCCAGCAGCGACGGAGTCTCTGGGGCCAACGTCCTGACTTTC. This encodes CASSDGVSGANVLTF.

This clonotype has a count of ten or more. The chain couples TRBV29-1 to TRBJ1-1, with TRBD1 matching over 9 bases. The junction had 8 bases not matched to a gene; V was cut back by 8 bases and J by 7 bases. Per the germline V gene, CDR1 is SQVTM and CDR2 is ANQGSEA. The CDR3 loop spans 12 amino acids. In DNA form, the CDR3 reads TGCAGCATCACAGGGGGCTGGGGTGAAGCTTTCTTT. Its translation is CSITGGWGEAFF.

This clonotype was seen ten or more times. J is TRBJ2-7 and V is TRBV20-1; D may correspond to TRBD1 or TRBD2 (5 bases each). The germline CDR1 and CDR2 sequences are DFQATT and SNEGSKA (reference sequence). Trimming took off 6 bases at V and 2 bases at J, with 14 bases between the two ends. There are 13 residues in the CDR3. The CDR3 sequence is CSARDVSTYEQYF. CDR3 nucleotides: TGCAGTGCCAGGGACGTATCTACCTACGAGCAGTACTTC.

The table lists this clonotype with many counts. This rearrangement joins TRBV12-3 or TRBV12-4 to TRBJ1-5; TRBD1 might be the D (5 bases). V lost 3 bases to trimming and J lost 4 bases, with 13 bases between them. The CDR3 extends over 15 amino acids. The CDR3 nucleotides are TGTGCCAGCAGTTTCTCCGCGGGGGGAAATCAGCCCCAGCATTTT. It is translated as CASSFSAGGNQPQHF.

This clonotype came up many times. The genes are TRBV7-2 and TRBJ1-1, with D possibly TRBD1 on 5 matching bases. The CDR3 is 13 amino acids. Per germline, CDR1 SGHTA and CDR2 FQGNSA. The V end was cut by 6 bases, the J end by 4 bases, with 12 bases between. CDR3 in amino acids: CASSFGGGTEAFF. In nucleotides, the CDR3 is TGTGCCAGCAGTTTCGGGGGTGGCACTGAAGCTTTCTTT.

This clonotype was seen many times. The rearrangement uses TRBV6-1 and TRBJ2-5, with D tentatively TRBD1 (6 bases). CDR3 length equals 14 residues. CDR1 is MNHNS, CDR2 SASEGT, per germline. The ends were cut back, 5 bases at V and 5 bases at J, with 15 bases in the middle. DNA for the CDR3: TGTGCCAGCAGTACCCATCAGGGGCCCGAGACCCAGTACTTC. Its translation is CASSTHQGPETQYF.

The CDR3, as DNA: TGTGCCAGCAGCTTAACCAGGGGAAACATTCAGTACTTC. It translates to CASSLTRGNIQYF. V gene TRBV5-4 combines with J gene TRBJ2-4; a possible D gene is TRBD1 (6 bases). The CDR3 extends over 13 amino acids. With 2 bases removed from V and 6 bases from J, the gap between germline ends came to 9 bases. Germline V lookup: CDR1 SGHNT, CDR2 YYREEE (reference sequence).

The table lists this clonotype with a few counts. This rearrangement joins TRBV29-1 to TRBJ2-3; weak D call: TRBD1 (5 bases). The CDR3 contains 14 residues. Germline-derived CDR1 and CDR2 are SQVTM and ANQGSEA. Trimming took off 8 bases at V and 5 bases at J, with 20 bases between the two ends. The CDR3 is CSLPSQGRRDTQYF. The CDR3 coding sequence is TGCAGCCTCCCTTCCCAGGGAAGGAGAGATACGCAGTATTTT.

In its sample, this clonotype was seen a few times. The J gene is TRBJ2-3, the V gene TRBV5-1; no reliable D call. The CDR3 covers 15 residues. The germline V and J ends were trimmed by 0 bases and 4 bases, with 12 bases remaining between them. In germline, CDR1 is SGHRS, CDR2 YFSETQ. In nucleotides, the CDR3 is TGCGCCAGCAGCTTGGGACCCCCCAGGCCAGATACGCAGTATTTT. This codes for CASSLGPPRPDTQYF.

This clonotype was observed many times. The J gene is TRBJ2-3, the V gene TRBV5-4; weak D call: TRBD1 (5 bases). The V end was cut by 0 bases, the J end by 7 bases, with 15 bases between. CDR1 is SGHNT, CDR2 YYREEE, per germline (reference sequence). The CDR3 sequence is 15 residues long. CDR3 loop: CASSLVRQGENTQYF. In nucleotides, the CDR3 is TGTGCCAGCAGCTTGGTTCGCCAGGGTGAGAATACGCAGTATTTT.

The sample holds many counts of this clonotype. The V and J genes are TRBV3-1 and TRBJ2-6; D ambiguous. The CDR3 is 15 amino acids. Trimming took off 0 bases at V and 0 bases at J, with 3 bases between the two ends. In germline, CDR1 is LGHDT, CDR2 YNNKEL (reference sequence). This CDR3 reads CASSQDSSGANVLTF. The DNA for the CDR3 is TGTGCCAGCAGCCAAGACAGCTCTGGGGCCAACGTCCTGACTTTC.

This clonotype was seen repeatedly, ten times or more. This chain links TRBV5-1 with TRBJ1-6; D remains ambiguous. The CDR3 has 15 residues. Germline V gene data show CDR1 as SGHRS and CDR2 as YFSETQ. The V end lost 0 bases, the J end lost 5 bases, and 9 bases lay between the germline ends. As DNA, the CDR3 is TGCGCCAGCAGCTTGGAGTCTAGTAATAATTCACCCCTCCACTTT. This sequence encodes CASSLESSNNSPLHF.

This clonotype came up many times. The J gene is TRBJ2-5, the V gene TRBV27; 8 positions agree with TRBD2. This CDR3 is 16 amino acids long. V was pared by 5 bases and J by 4 bases, with 12 bases of the junction left unmatched. Germline V gene data show CDR1 as MNHEY and CDR2 as SMNVEV (reference sequence). The CDR3 bases are TGTGCCAGCAGTACCACCGGGGCGGGGGGCGCAGAGACCCAGTACTTC. It encodes CASSTTGAGGAETQYF.